This T cell receptor beta chain is from a study of blood T cells in healthy people across ages. The second PCR ran roughly 7 to 12 cycles with a sample-barcoded 5' primer and J-beta primers. Tagging of each cDNA molecule was performed by a template-switch adaptor with 12 random nucleotides. MiXCR was run by TCRdb on the 5' RACE reads, yielding one entry per CDR3 protein. The top ten hold roughly 13% of the sample, which has some 900,000 distinct CDR3 sequences, roughly 52% seen once. In regard to this clonotype: Its antigen is as yet unknown.

Regarding the study as a whole: In older individuals, TCR beta diversity per million T cells was lower, falling roughly linearly with age.

Looked up from germline, CDR1 is SQVTM and CDR2 is ANQGSEA. This CDR3 has 18 residues. V dropped 7 bases and J dropped 0; count of bases not matched to a gene: 10. The sample consisted of blood. The chain is built from TRBV29-1 and TRBJ2-1, with 15 nucleotides matching TRBD2. This receptor was taken from a young man in good health. The CDR3 DNA reads as TGCAGCGGGAAAGGGGGACTAGCGGGGGGTGGCTCCTACAATGAGCAGTTCTTC. Protein sequence: CSGKGGLAGGGSYNEQFF.